The 20 T cell receptor beta chains given below trace back to one sample, sequenced in a study of T cell changes during pregnancy in multiple sclerosis. Sequenced by immunoSEQ multiplex PCR; TCRdb stores in-frame clones only, minus some. The sample yields roughly 22,000 clones, roughly nine tenths seen once. Source: CD4+ T cells from peripheral blood mononuclear cells, taken after pregnancy. These receptors were taken from a female donor in good health, enrolled as a control in a pregnancy study.

J is TRBJ1-1 and V is TRBV21-1; TRBD1 reflects the table's D call only, with no check against the DNA. TRBV21-1 is described as a pseudogene. The CDR3 covers 17 residues. The CDR3 here is CASSQPSPGQGNTEAFF. CDR3 nucleotides: TGTGCCAGCAGCCAACCCTCCCCGGGACAGGGGAACACTGAAGCTTTCTTT.

This clone was seen a single time. The chain has TRBV7-2 and TRBJ2-7, with D hard to call. The V end was cut by 5 bases, the J end by 5 bases, with 13 bases between. Germline V lookup: CDR1 SGHTA, CDR2 FQGNSA. CDR3 size: 13 residues. Here the CDR3 reads CASSPRQRDEQYF. The CDR3 DNA reads as TGTGCCAGCAGCCCGAGGCAGAGAGACGAGCAGTACTTC.

The genes are TRBV5-6 and TRBJ2-3; a weak D match, TRBD1 (6 bases). V lost 0 bases to trimming and J lost 4 bases, with 9 bases between them. Germline lookup yields CDR1 SGHDT and CDR2 YYEEEE. CDR3 length equals 14 residues. DNA for the CDR3: TGTGCCAGCAGCTTGGAAGGGGGTGCAGATACGCAGTATTTT. Its protein product is CASSLEGGADTQYF.

V gene TRBV7-6 combines with J gene TRBJ2-2; 7 bases are a match to TRBD2. Germline assignment: CDR1 SGHVS and CDR2 FNYEAQ. Unmatched junction bases numbered 9, after V lost 2 bases and J lost 6 bases. The CDR3 contains 16 residues. Here the CDR3 reads CASSLLTGLDAGELFF. Written as DNA, the CDR3 is TGTGCCAGCAGCTTATTAACCGGACTAGATGCCGGGGAGCTGTTTTTT. The variable domain in full, completed from reference TRBV7-6 and TRBJ2-2, reads GAGVSQSPRYKVTKRGQDVALRCDPISGHVSLYWYRQALGQGPEFLTYFNYEAQQDKSGLPNDRFSAERPEGSISTLTIQRTEQRDSAMYRCASSLLTGLDAGELFFGEGSRLTVL.

The chain couples TRBV27 to TRBJ1-2, with D possibly TRBD1 on 5 matching bases. Per germline, CDR1 MNHEY and CDR2 SMNVEV (reference sequence). Trimming shortened V by 4 bases and J by 8 bases, and 14 bases separated the two germline ends. The CDR3 contains 13 residues. The CDR3 nucleotides read TGTGCCAGCAGTTCCCCAGGGAATCGGGGCTACACCTTC. This gives the protein CASSSPGNRGYTF.

The gene calls are TRBV12-2 and TRBJ2-3; the table's D call of TRBD2 was not tested on the DNA. TRBV12-2 is flagged as a pseudogene. The CDR3 sequence is 18 residues long. CDR3 sequence: CASRLGPGTSGGEDTQYF. CDR3 nucleotides: TGTGCAAGTCGCTTAGGGCCCGGGACTAGCGGGGGGGAAGATACGCAGTATTTT.

The chain combines TRBV10-3 with TRBJ1-2, with D perhaps TRBD1 (6 bases). V lost 10 bases and J 1 base, leaving 16 bases between the germline ends. CDR1 and CDR2 from the germline V gene are ENHRY and SYGVKD. The CDR3 loop spans 14 amino acids. The CDR3 loop is CATLKDSNNYGYTF. The CDR3 region has the DNA TGTGCCACCCTAAAGGACAGCAATAACTATGGCTACACCTTC.

The chain has TRBV7-3 and TRBJ2-2, with 9 nucleotides matching TRBD1. The junction had 8 bases not matched to a gene; V was cut back by 4 bases and J by 5 bases. The CDR3 covers 16 residues. Germline CDR1 reads SGHTA; CDR2 reads FQGTGA. The CDR3: CASSSPGTGKTGELFF. The CDR3 DNA sequence: TGTGCCAGCAGCTCCCCCGGGACAGGGAAGACCGGGGAGCTGTTTTTT.

This rearrangement joins TRBV7-3 to TRBJ2-3; 11 bases match TRBD2. Germline CDR1 and CDR2: SGHTA and FQGTGA. V gave up 4 bases and J gave up 5 bases; unmatched junction bases: 5. The CDR3 loop spans 15 amino acids. CDR3 loop: CASSSSGGKVDTQYF. The CDR3, as DNA: TGTGCCAGCAGCTCTAGCGGGGGGAAGGTAGATACGCAGTATTTT.

This chain links TRBV5-4 with TRBJ2-4; a possible D gene is TRBD1 (6 bases). The germline V and J ends were trimmed by 4 bases and 1 base, with 9 bases remaining between them. Germline values: CDR1 SGHNT, CDR2 YYREEE (reference sequence). This CDR3 has 14 amino acids. For the CDR3, the DNA is TGTGCCAGCAGCCAACAGGGCGCCAAAAACATTCAGTACTTC. Translated, it gives CASSQQGAKNIQYF.

This clone has only one observation. This chain joins TRBV5-1 and TRBJ2-3; D is uncertain. Germline V gives CDR1 SGHRS, CDR2 YFSETQ. This CDR3 comprises 12 residues. V was pared by 4 bases and J by 4 bases, with 7 bases between. The CDR3 DNA is TGCGCCAGCAGCCCGGAGTCAGATACGCAGTATTTT. As protein: CASSPESDTQYF. Combining the CDR3 with reference TRBV5-1 and TRBJ2-3 gives the whole variable domain KAGVTQTPRYLIKTRGQQVTLSCSPISGHRSVSWYQQTPGQGLQFLFEYFSETQRNKGNFPGRFSGRQFSNSRSEMNVSTLELGDSALYLCASSPESDTQYFGPGTRLTVL.

The chain joins TRBV7-9 to TRBJ2-3, with D possibly matching TRBD1 (5 bases). CDR1 and CDR2 from the germline V gene are SEHNR and FQNEAQ (reference sequence). V dropped 3 bases and J dropped 1 base, with 11 bases sitting between them. The CDR3 is 15 residues long. The CDR3 protein is CASSFDRAGTDTQYF. CDR3 DNA: TGTGCCAGCAGCTTTGACAGAGCTGGCACAGATACGCAGTATTTT.

The genes are TRBV2 and TRBJ1-6, with D unresolved. This CDR3 comprises 13 residues. Trimming took off 5 bases at V and 14 bases at J, with 16 bases between the two ends. Germline CDR1 is SNHLY and CDR2 is FYNNEI. The CDR3 sequence is CASSPSAVVSLHF. In DNA, the CDR3 is TGTGCCAGCAGTCCTTCCGCGGTGGTATCCCTCCACTTT.

In this sample, this clone turned up once. The chain has TRBV5-5 and TRBJ1-6; D not certain. Trimming pared 5 bases from V and 8 bases from J, leaving 17 bases between. Germline assignment: CDR1 SGHKS and CDR2 YYEKEE (reference sequence). CDR3 length: 15 residues. CDR3 sequence reads: CASRRDPGIDSPLHF. CDR3 nucleotide sequence: TGTGCCAGCAGGAGGGATCCGGGGATAGATTCACCCCTCCACTTT.

V and J are TRBV7-9 and TRBJ2-7, with 8 bases aligning to TRBD2. This CDR3 comprises 14 residues. V lost 4 bases, J lost 4 bases, and 6 bases stayed unmatched. Looked up from germline, CDR1 is SEHNR and CDR2 is FQNEAQ (reference sequence). The CDR3 protein is CASSSGAGGYEQYF. The CDR3 coding sequence is TGTGCCAGCAGCTCAGGCGCGGGGGGATACGAGCAGTACTTC.

This clone was found a few times. The chain uses TRBV4-2 and TRBJ1-5; D call uncertain. V was trimmed by 4 bases and J by 2 bases, leaving 15 bases between them. Germline V gene lookup returns CDR1 LGHNA and CDR2 YNFKEQ. There are 16 residues in the CDR3. The CDR3 region has the DNA TGTGCCAGCAGCCCCGGAGGGCCTCTTGGCAATCAGCCCCAGCATTTT. It encodes CASSPGGPLGNQPQHF.

V is TRBV28 and J is TRBJ2-7; a weak D match, TRBD2 (6 bases). This CDR3 comprises 15 residues. Trimming took 7 bases from V and 3 from J, leaving 19 bases between them. CDR1 and CDR2 from the germline V gene are MDHEN and SYDVKM. This chain's CDR3 is CASTGVWGGDYEQYF. The CDR3 region has the DNA TGTGCCAGCACCGGTGTGTGGGGAGGCGACTACGAGCAGTACTTC.

The chain links TRBV5-1 to TRBJ2-1; TRBD2 aligns across 12 bases. V lost 1 base and J lost 3; bases outside the gene matches: 8. CDR1 and CDR2 from the germline V gene are SGHRS and YFSETQ. The CDR3 has 18 residues. The CDR3: CASSLRPSGGGNYNEQFF. The DNA of the CDR3 is TGCGCCAGCAGCTTGAGGCCTAGCGGGGGGGGAAACTACAATGAGCAGTTCTTC.

The chain recombines TRBV4-2 with TRBJ2-7; TRBD2 might be the D (5 bases). The CDR3 covers 16 residues. In germline, CDR1 is LGHNA, CDR2 YNFKEQ. Trimming stripped 0 bases from V and 1 base from J, with 13 bases between. CDR3 region: CASSQDEIGGSYEQYF. In DNA, the CDR3 is TGTGCCAGCAGCCAAGACGAAATTGGAGGATCCTACGAGCAGTACTTC.

The chain has TRBV11-2 and TRBJ1-4; TRBD1 aligns across 7 bases. From germline, CDR1 is SGHAT and CDR2 FQNNGV. This CDR3 is 14 amino acids long. V dropped 5 bases and J dropped 8; count of bases not matched to a gene: 8. The CDR3 nucleotides read TGTGCCAGCAGCCACCTCAGGGGGAGGGAAAAACTGTTTTTT. This codes for CASSHLRGREKLFF.